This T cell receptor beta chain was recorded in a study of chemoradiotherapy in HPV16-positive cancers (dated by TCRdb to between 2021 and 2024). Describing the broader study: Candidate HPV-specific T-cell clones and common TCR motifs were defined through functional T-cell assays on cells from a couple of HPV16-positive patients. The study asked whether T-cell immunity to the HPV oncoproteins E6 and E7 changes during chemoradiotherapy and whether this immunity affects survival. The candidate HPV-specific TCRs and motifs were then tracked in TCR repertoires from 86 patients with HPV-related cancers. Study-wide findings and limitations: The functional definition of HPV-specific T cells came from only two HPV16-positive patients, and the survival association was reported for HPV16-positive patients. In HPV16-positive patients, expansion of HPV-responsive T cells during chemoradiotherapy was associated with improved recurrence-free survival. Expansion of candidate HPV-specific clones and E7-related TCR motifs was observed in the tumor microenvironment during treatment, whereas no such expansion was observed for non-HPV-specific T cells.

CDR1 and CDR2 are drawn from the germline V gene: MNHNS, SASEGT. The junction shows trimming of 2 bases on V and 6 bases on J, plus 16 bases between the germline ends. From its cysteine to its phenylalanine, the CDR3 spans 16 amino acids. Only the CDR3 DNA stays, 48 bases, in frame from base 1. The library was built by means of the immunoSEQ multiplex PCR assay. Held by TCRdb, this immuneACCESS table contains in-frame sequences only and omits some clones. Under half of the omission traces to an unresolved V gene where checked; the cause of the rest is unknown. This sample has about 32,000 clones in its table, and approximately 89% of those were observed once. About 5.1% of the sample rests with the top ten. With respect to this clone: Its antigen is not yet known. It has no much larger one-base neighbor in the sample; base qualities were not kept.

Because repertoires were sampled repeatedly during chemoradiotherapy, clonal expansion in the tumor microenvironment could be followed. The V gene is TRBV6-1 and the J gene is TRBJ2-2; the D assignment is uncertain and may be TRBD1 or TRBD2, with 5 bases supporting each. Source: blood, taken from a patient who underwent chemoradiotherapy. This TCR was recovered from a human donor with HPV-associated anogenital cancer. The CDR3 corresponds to CASSENGVRAAGELFF. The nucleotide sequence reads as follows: TGTGCCAGCAGTGAAAACGGGGTCAGGGCCGCCGGGGAGCTGTTTTTT.